This TCR beta chain was observed in a study of T cell responses to AZD1222 COVID-19 vaccine. Looking at the study overall: Pooled samples include second doses given at about 4 or 12 weeks.

Here immunoSEQ multiplex PCR was the method, and the copy in TCRdb shows in-frame clones only, minus some. Here the sample spans 110,000 to 150,000 clones, 75% to 90% being singletons. The CDR3 has 13 amino acids. The germline V and J ends were trimmed by 4 bases and 7 bases, with 9 bases remaining between them. The V gene's germline CDR1 is SGHRS and CDR2 YFSETQ. This clone was seen a handful of times. Its antigen is unidentified. Overall study results and limits: Most donors were white British and more were female, and clonal diversity was possibly underestimated. Spike was spanned by vaccine-associated CD4 TCRs, which were dominant at 160-218 and 743-854. Nearly half of spike-specific TCRs reportedly target variant regions that are unmutated in the B.1.351 and B.1.1.7 variants.

The specimen comprised peripheral blood, sampled on day 0 of AZD1222 vaccination. The source of this sequence is an adult in good health. The genes are TRBV5-1 and TRBJ1-6; no firm D call. The CDR3 region has the DNA TGCGCCAGCAGCCAAAAAACCAATTCACCCCTCCACTTT. Translation: CASSQKTNSPLHF.